This T cell receptor (beta chain) was captured in a study of blood T cell repertoires in COVID-19. Looking at the study overall: There were acute and convalescent COVID-19 samples, and they came from the United States, Italy and Spain.

CDR3 length: 16 amino acids. After removal of 3 bases from V and 3 bases from J, the junction contained 10 bases not matched to a gene. Germline V lookup: CDR1 MGHRA, CDR2 YSYEKL. TCRdb's table, derived via immunoSEQ multiplex PCR, lists solely in-frame clones and lacks some. The sample holds roughly 190,000 clones, 70% to 90% seen once. The clonotype comes from a human donor in a cohort sampled during active COVID-19. The chain links TRBV4-1 to TRBJ2-7, with 8 bases matching TRBD1. The sequencing input was peripheral blood. CDR3 residues: CASSHLSSDRGYEQYF. In DNA form, the CDR3 reads TGCGCCAGCAGCCACCTCTCCTCCGACAGGGGCTACGAGCAGTACTTC.